This T cell receptor (beta chain) was recorded in a study of control samples from healthy donors and cancer patients. Method: immunoSEQ multiplex PCR; TCRdb's copy keeps in-frame clones and lacks some. The table includes about 120,000 clones, around 89% detected once. The specimen was blood. The clonotype originates from a woman aged 70-85 years in good health.

The CDR3 sequence: CASTHAGARGNSPLHF. The CDR3 DNA is TGTGCCAGCACCCATGCGGGGGCTAGGGGTAATTCACCCCTCCACTTT. V gene TRBV7-9 combines with J gene TRBJ1-6, with a weak D call TRBD1 (6 bases). The CDR3 totals 16 residues. V was pared by 7 bases and J by 6 bases, with 19 bases between. Germline V gene sequence: CDR1 SEHNR, CDR2 FQNEAQ (reference sequence). Filled out from reference TRBV7-9 and TRBJ1-6, the complete variable domain reads DTGVSQNPRHKITKRGQNVTFRCDPISEHNRLYWYRQTLGQGPEFLTYFQNEAQLEKSRLLSDRFSAERPKGSFSTLEIQRTEQGDSAMYLCASTHAGARGNSPLHFGNGTRLTVT.